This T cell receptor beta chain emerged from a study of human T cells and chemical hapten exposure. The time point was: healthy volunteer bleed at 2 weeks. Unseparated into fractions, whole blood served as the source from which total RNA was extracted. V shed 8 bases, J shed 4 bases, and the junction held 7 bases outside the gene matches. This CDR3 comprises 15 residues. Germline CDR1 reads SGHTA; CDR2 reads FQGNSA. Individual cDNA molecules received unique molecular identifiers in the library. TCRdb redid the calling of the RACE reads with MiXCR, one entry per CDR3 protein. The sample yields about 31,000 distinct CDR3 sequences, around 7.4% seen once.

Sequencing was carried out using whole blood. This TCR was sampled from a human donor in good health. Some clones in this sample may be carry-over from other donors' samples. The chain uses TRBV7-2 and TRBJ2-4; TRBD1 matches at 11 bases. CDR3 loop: CASGGQGAPKNIQYF. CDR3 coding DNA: TGTGCCAGCGGAGGACAGGGGGCGCCGAAAAACATTCAGTACTTC.